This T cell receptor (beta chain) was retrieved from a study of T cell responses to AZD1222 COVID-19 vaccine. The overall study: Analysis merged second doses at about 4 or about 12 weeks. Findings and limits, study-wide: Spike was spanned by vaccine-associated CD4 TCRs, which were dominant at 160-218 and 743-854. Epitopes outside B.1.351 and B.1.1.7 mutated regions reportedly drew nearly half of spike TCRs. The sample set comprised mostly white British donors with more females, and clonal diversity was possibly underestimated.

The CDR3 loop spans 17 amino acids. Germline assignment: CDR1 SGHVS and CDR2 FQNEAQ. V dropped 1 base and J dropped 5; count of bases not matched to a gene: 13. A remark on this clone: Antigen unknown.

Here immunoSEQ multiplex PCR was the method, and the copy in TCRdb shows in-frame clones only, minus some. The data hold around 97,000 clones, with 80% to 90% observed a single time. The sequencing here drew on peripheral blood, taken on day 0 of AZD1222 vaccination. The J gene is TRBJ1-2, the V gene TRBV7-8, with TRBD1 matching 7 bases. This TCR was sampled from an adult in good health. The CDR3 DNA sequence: TGTGCCAGCAGCTTAGAAGAGGCAGGGGGTAATAGTTATGGCTACACCTTC. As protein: CASSLEEAGGNSYGYTF.